The 22 T cell receptor beta chains below were found in one sample sequenced in a study of post-analysis software for immune sequencing data. Study-wide results and caveats: Among four or five TRBV segments more frequent in patients than controls were TRBV5-6, TRBV5-1 and TRBV20-1.

Researchers reported that TCR beta cDNA libraries carried unique molecular identifiers. TCRdb reprocessed the PCR reads via MiXCR and lists one record per CDR3 protein. This repertoire shows about 760,000 distinct CDR3 sequences, 25% to 30% found once; its top ten account for more than 0.45%. These receptors have no identified antigens. The sample was blood. The receptor source for this set is a girl aged 5-17 years with multiple sclerosis.

A few counts support this clonotype. The rearrangement joins TRBV27 to TRBJ1-5; D perhaps matches TRBD1 (5 bases). This CDR3 comprises 13 residues. V was trimmed by 6 bases and J by 6 bases, leaving 12 bases between them. Per the germline V gene, CDR1 is MNHEY and CDR2 is SMNVEV (reference sequence). Here the CDR3 reads CASRSGGGQPQHF. Written as DNA, the CDR3 is TGTGCCAGCAGATCTGGGGGAGGTCAGCCCCAGCATTTT.

The chain uses TRBV9 and TRBJ1-5; the D is unclear. Germline CDR1 and CDR2: SGDLS and YYNGEE. This CDR3 comprises 13 residues. V lost 4 bases to trimming and J lost 5 bases, with 10 bases between them. In DNA, the CDR3 is TGTGCCAGCAGCCCGCATCCCCATCAGCCCCAGCATTTT. This gives the protein CASSPHPHQPQHF.

V usage is TRBV3-1 and J usage is TRBJ2-3, with 10 bases lining up with TRBD2. The CDR3 covers 14 residues. Trimming took 4 bases from V and 5 from J; bases not matched to a gene: 3. The germline V gene has CDR1 LGHDT and CDR2 YNNKEL (reference sequence). CDR3: CASSRRLAGDTQYF. The CDR3 DNA reads TGTGCCAGCAGCCGCAGACTAGCGGGAGATACGCAGTATTTT.

This clonotype has just a few counts. The chain is built from TRBV20-1 and TRBJ2-1; 8 bases are shared with TRBD2. Germline loops: CDR1 DFQATT, CDR2 SNEGSKA (reference sequence). The ends lost 3 bases at V and 5 bases at J; junction bases unmatched: 6. CDR3 length: 14 residues. DNA of the CDR3: TGCAGTGCTAGCGGCGGGAGGAAAAACAATGAGCAGTTCTTC. Translation gives CSASGGRKNNEQFF.

The table lists this clonotype with a few counts. This chain connects TRBV4-1 to TRBJ1-5; D may be TRBD1 (5 bases). Trimming pared 1 base from V and 2 bases from J, leaving 21 bases between. This CDR3 is built from 19 residues. Germline lookup yields CDR1 MGHRA and CDR2 YSYEKL. As DNA, the CDR3 is TGCGCCAGCAGCCAAGGTGTCCTGGGTTTGGGGACGGGCAATCAGCCCCAGCATTTT. Translating it yields CASSQGVLGLGTGNQPQHF.

The chain employs TRBV20-1 and TRBJ1-4; TRBD1 aligns across 10 bases. Trimming took 3 bases from V and 8 from J; bases not matched to a gene: 6. Germline CDR1 DFQATT, CDR2 SNEGSKA (reference sequence). The CDR3 loop spans 14 amino acids. The CDR3 region has the DNA TGCAGTGCTAGCACTGGACAGGGGGGGGAAAAACTGTTTTTT. Encoded protein: CSASTGQGGEKLFF.

This chain joins TRBV9 and TRBJ2-1; 9 positions match TRBD2. With V trimmed by 7 bases and J by 1 base, 6 bases remained unmatched. This CDR3 comprises 15 residues. Germline loops: CDR1 SGDLS, CDR2 YYNGEE. Here the CDR3 reads CASDDSGGSYNEQFF. The CDR3, as DNA: TGTGCCAGCGACGATAGCGGGGGATCCTACAATGAGCAGTTCTTC.

This clonotype occurred many times. The rearrangement joins TRBV20-1 to TRBJ2-5; 8 nucleotides align to TRBD2. V shed 1 base and J 5 bases; nucleotides not matched to a gene: 12. There are 16 residues in the CDR3. Germline CDR1 is DFQATT and CDR2 is SNEGSKA (reference sequence). CDR3 coding DNA: TGCAGTGCTAGAGTTGAAGACGGGGGGGCGCGCGAGACCCAGTACTTC. Translating gives CSARVEDGGARETQYF.

V is TRBV20-1 and J is TRBJ2-3, with 7 nucleotides matching TRBD2. This CDR3 comprises 13 residues. The germline V gene encodes CDR1 DFQATT and CDR2 SNEGSKA (reference sequence). V lost 3 bases and J lost 3; bases outside the gene matches: 3. CDR3 residues: CSARRGTTDTQYF. CDR3 nucleotides: TGCAGTGCTAGGCGGGGGACGACAGATACGCAGTATTTT.

The chain employs TRBV20-1 and TRBJ1-6, with no clear D. The CDR3 contains 12 residues. The V gene's germline CDR1 is DFQATT and CDR2 SNEGSKA (reference sequence). Deletions cut 4 bases from V and 7 bases from J, with 8 bases between. The CDR3 nucleotides read TGCAGTGCTAACCCCGAGAATTCACCCCTCCACTTT. It is translated as CSANPENSPLHF.

The chain recombines TRBV4-1 with TRBJ2-7; 9 nucleotides agree with TRBD2. The CDR3 covers 15 residues. Unmatched junction bases numbered 5, after V lost 1 base and J lost 4 bases. Germline lookup yields CDR1 MGHRA and CDR2 YSYEKL. The chain's CDR3 is CASSQVRGGRYEQYF. The CDR3 DNA sequence: TGCGCCAGCAGCCAAGTGCGGGGGGGCCGGTACGAGCAGTACTTC.

This clonotype came up a few times. The V call is TRBV10-3, the J call TRBJ2-7; 10 positions match TRBD1. The ends lost 6 bases at V and 5 bases at J; junction bases unmatched: 7. Germline V CDR1 and CDR2: ENHRY, SYGVKD. The CDR3 length is 14 residues. The CDR3 DNA sequence: TGTGCCATCAGGGGACCGGGACAGGGGCACGAGCAGTACTTC. Its protein product is CAIRGPGQGHEQYF.

This clonotype was found a few times. In DNA form, the CDR3 reads TGCGCCAGCAGCTTGGTCGTGGGGCGGGACCGGTACAATGAGCAGTTCTTC. Protein product: CASSLVVGRDRYNEQFF. The V gene is TRBV5-1, the J gene TRBJ2-1, with D maybe TRBD2 (6 bases). CDR3 length: 17 amino acids. V lost 0 bases, J lost 4 bases, and 17 bases lay in between. Germline V gives CDR1 SGHRS, CDR2 YFSETQ.

The chain couples TRBV6-1 to TRBJ2-5, with D maybe TRBD1 (6 bases). V lost 7 bases and J 3 bases, leaving 12 bases between the germline ends. The CDR3 is made up of 13 amino acids. The V gene's germline CDR1 is MNHNS and CDR2 SASEGT. For the CDR3, the DNA is TGTGCCAGCAAGGATGGGGACAAAGAGACCCAGTACTTC. Translated: CASKDGDKETQYF.

The gene calls are TRBV15 and TRBJ1-2, with D hard to call. The germline V gene has CDR1 LNHNV and CDR2 YYDKDF (reference sequence). V was cut by 4 bases and J by 6 bases, with 18 bases left in between. The CDR3 length is 15 residues. The CDR3 DNA sequence: TGTGCCACCAGCACAGGTGCTGGGATGACGGATGGCTACACCTTC. This codes for CATSTGAGMTDGYTF.

The chain uses TRBV3-1 and TRBJ2-3, with TRBD2 identical over 9 bases. The V and J ends lost 1 base and 4 bases, in that order; junction bases with no gene match: 6. This CDR3 comprises 16 residues. Germline loops: CDR1 LGHDT, CDR2 YNNKEL (reference sequence). The chain's CDR3 is CASSQVGTSNPDTQYF. CDR3 DNA: TGTGCCAGCAGCCAAGTCGGGACTAGCAATCCAGATACGCAGTATTTT.

The V and J genes are TRBV6-4 and TRBJ1-1; 7 nucleotides match TRBD1. Germline CDR1 reads MRHNA; CDR2 reads SNTAGT. Germline trimming cut 8 bases from V and 9 bases from J; bases unmatched to any gene: 6. The CDR3 totals 11 residues. CDR3 amino acids: CASPRGQKAFF. In nucleotides, the CDR3 is TGTGCCAGCCCCAGGGGACAGAAAGCTTTCTTT.

The chain couples TRBV12-3 or TRBV12-4 to TRBJ2-1, with TRBD2 matching over 8 bases. The V segment lost 7 bases and the J segment 4 bases; nucleotides outside the gene matches: 12. The CDR3 loop spans 16 amino acids. The CDR3 DNA follows: TGTGCCAGCATCGACGTCCCGCGGGGGGTTTACAATGAGCAGTTCTTC. Amino acid sequence: CASIDVPRGVYNEQFF.

This clonotype has just a few counts. J is TRBJ2-1 and V is TRBV6-5, with a possible D match to TRBD1 (6 bases). From germline, CDR1 is MNHEY and CDR2 SVGAGI. V was shortened by 0 bases and J by 0 bases, with 9 bases between the two germline ends. This CDR3 region has 16 residues. The CDR3 loop reads CASSYSGASSYNEQFF. The CDR3 DNA reads as TGTGCCAGCAGTTACTCGGGGGCTAGCTCCTACAATGAGCAGTTCTTC.

The gene calls are TRBV3-1 and TRBJ2-6; TRBD1 aligns across 12 bases. CDR1 is LGHDT and CDR2 is YNNKEL in the germline V gene (reference sequence). Germline trimming cut 0 bases from V and 1 base from J; bases unmatched to any gene: 10. The CDR3 spans 21 residues. Here the CDR3 DNA reads TGTGCCAGCAGCCAAGATGTGCGTAGGGGACAGGGGGCGTCTGGGGCCAACGTCCTGACTTTC. Amino acids: CASSQDVRRGQGASGANVLTF.

This rearrangement joins TRBV28 to TRBJ2-4; TRBD1 aligns across 8 bases. J gave up 2 bases and V 5 bases, and 5 bases lay outside the gene matches. Germline values: CDR1 MDHEN, CDR2 SYDVKM. The CDR3 runs to 15 residues. For the CDR3, the DNA is TGTGCCAGCAGTCCCCGACAGGGGTCCAAAAACATTCAGTACTTC. This translates into CASSPRQGSKNIQYF.

This clonotype came up a few times. The rearrangement links TRBV29-1 to TRBJ2-2; no reliable D call. The V gene lost 7 bases and the J gene lost 6 bases, with 18 bases spanning the gap. Germline CDR1 is SQVTM and CDR2 is ANQGSEA. The CDR3 sequence is 14 residues long. The CDR3 DNA reads as TGCAGCGCCTGGGCCTCAGAGGCCGCCGGGGAGCTGTTTTTT. This translates into CSAWASEAAGELFF.